Included here is one T cell receptor (beta chain) sequence, with context. Its target is unknown. Repertoires were generated with immunoSEQ multiplex PCR, while TCRdb's copy carries only in-frame clones and drops some. Among 120,000 or so clones listed, around 96% were seen once. The data are from a study of human thymus T cells. Study outcomes and limitations: Reports from related research described highly overlapping thymic repertoires among unrelated individuals. Across thymic and blood repertoires, the usage of V and J genes appeared to be biased.

During corrective heart surgery, resections were taken, and the thymus tissue came from them. With 3 bases clipped from V and 4 bases from J, the junction kept 8 bases outside the gene matches. The CDR3 runs 16 residues. In germline, CDR1 is SEHNR, CDR2 FQNEAQ (reference sequence). The sequenced material came from thymus tissue. V usage is TRBV7-9 and J usage is TRBJ2-5; TRBD2 agrees at 10 bases. The TCR originated in a boy less than two years old with a congenital heart defect but otherwise immunologically healthy. CDR3 amino acids: CASSFILAGVGETQYF. The CDR3 nucleotides are TGTGCCAGCAGCTTCATCCTAGCGGGGGTGGGAGAGACCCAGTACTTC.